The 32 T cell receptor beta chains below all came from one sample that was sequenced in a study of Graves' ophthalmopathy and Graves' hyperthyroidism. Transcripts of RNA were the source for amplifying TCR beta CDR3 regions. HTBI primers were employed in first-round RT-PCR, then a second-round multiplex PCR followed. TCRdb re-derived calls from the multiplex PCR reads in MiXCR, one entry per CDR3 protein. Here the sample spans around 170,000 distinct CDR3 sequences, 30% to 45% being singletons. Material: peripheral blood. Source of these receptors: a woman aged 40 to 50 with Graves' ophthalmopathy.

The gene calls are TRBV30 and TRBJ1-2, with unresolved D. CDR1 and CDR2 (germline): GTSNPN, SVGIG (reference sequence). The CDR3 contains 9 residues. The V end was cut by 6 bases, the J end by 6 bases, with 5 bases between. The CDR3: CACGDGYTF. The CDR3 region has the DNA TGTGCCTGTGGAGATGGCTACACCTTC.

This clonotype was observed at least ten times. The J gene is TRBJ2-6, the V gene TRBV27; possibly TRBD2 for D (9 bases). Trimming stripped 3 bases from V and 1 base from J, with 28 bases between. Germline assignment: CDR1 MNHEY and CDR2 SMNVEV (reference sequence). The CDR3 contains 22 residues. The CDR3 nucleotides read TGTGCCAGCAGTTTCCGACAGGGGTTAGTTCCTAGCGGGGTTTCTGGGGCCAACGTCCTGACTTTC. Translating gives CASSFRQGLVPSGVSGANVLTF.

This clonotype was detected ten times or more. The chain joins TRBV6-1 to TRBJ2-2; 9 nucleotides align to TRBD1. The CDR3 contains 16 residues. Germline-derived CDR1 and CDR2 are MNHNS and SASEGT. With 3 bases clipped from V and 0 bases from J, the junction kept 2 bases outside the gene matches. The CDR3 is CASSDRTGANTGELFF. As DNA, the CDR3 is TGTGCCAGCAGTGACCGGACAGGGGCGAACACCGGGGAGCTGTTTTTT.

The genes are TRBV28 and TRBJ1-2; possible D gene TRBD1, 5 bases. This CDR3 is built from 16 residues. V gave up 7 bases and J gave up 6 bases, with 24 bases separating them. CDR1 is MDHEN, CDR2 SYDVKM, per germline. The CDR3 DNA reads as TGTGCCAGCACGCAGGGCGCCACCGGCCTATTAAATGGCTACACCTTC. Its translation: CASTQGATGLLNGYTF.

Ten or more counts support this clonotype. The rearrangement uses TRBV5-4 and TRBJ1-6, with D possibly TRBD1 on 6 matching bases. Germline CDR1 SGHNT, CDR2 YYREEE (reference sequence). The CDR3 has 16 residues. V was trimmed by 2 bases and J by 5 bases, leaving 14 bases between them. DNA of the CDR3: TGTGCCAGCAGCTTCGGAGACAGGACGAATAATTCACCCCTCCACTTT. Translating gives CASSFGDRTNNSPLHF.

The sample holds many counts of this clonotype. CDR3 DNA: TGCGCCAGCAGCTTTACAGGGTTAACTGAAGCTTTCTTT. This gives the protein CASSFTGLTEAFF. This chain uses TRBV5-1 with TRBJ1-1; weak D call: TRBD1 (6 bases). V lost 2 bases to trimming and J lost 5 bases, with 10 bases between them. The CDR3 runs to 13 residues. Germline CDR1 reads SGHRS; CDR2 reads YFSETQ.

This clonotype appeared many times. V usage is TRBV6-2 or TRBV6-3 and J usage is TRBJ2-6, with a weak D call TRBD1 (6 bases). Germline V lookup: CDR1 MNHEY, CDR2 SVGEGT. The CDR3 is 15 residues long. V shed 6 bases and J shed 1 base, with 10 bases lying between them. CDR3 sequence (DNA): TGTGCCAGCAGACCGAGGGGGTCTGGGGCCAACGTCCTGACTTTC. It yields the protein CASRPRGSGANVLTF.

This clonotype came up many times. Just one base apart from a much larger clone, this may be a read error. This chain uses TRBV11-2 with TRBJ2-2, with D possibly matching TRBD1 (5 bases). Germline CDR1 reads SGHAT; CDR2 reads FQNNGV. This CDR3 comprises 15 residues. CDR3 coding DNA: TGTGCCAGCGGCTTGACGTCAGGGATAACCGGGGAGCTGTTTTTT. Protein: CASGLTSGITGELFF.

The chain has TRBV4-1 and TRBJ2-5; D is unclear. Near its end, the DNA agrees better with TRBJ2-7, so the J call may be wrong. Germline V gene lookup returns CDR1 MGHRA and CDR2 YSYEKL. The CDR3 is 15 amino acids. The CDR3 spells CASSQAQADAYEQYF. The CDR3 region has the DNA TGCGCCAGCAGCCAGGCCCAGGCAGACGCCTACGAGCAGTACTTC.

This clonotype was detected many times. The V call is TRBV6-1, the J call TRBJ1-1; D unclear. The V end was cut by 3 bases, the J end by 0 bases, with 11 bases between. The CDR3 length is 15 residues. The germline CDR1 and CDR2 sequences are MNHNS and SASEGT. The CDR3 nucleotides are TGTGCCAGCAGTGATGTTGGACGGATGAACACTGAAGCTTTCTTT. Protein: CASSDVGRMNTEAFF.

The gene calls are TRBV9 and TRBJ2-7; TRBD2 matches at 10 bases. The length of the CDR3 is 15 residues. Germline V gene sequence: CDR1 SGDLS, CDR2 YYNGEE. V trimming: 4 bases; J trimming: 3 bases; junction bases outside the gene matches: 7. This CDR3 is CASSTTASGSYEQYF. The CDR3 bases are TGTGCCAGCAGCACTACGGCTAGCGGGAGCTACGAGCAGTACTTC.

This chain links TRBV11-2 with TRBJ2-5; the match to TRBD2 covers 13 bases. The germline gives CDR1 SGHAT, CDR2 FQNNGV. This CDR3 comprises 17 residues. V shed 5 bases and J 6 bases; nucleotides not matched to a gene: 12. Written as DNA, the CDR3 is TGTGCCAGCAGCCCTCGGACTAGCGGGGGTAATGGGAAGACCCAGTACTTC. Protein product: CASSPRTSGGNGKTQYF.

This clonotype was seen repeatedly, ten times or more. CDR3: CASSLGSHSNQPQHF. The CDR3 DNA reads as TGTGCCAGCAGCTTGGGCAGCCATAGCAATCAGCCCCAGCATTTT. The chain uses TRBV7-8 and TRBJ1-5; D uncertain. V lost 3 bases and J 0 bases, leaving 9 bases between the germline ends. Germline CDR1 and CDR2: SGHVS and FQNEAQ. CDR3 length: 15 amino acids.

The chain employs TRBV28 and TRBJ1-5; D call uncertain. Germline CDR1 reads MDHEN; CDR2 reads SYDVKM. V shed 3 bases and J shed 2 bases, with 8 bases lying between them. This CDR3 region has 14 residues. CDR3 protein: CASSLRFGNQPQHF. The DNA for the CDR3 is TGTGCCAGCAGTTTGCGGTTCGGCAATCAGCCCCAGCATTTT.

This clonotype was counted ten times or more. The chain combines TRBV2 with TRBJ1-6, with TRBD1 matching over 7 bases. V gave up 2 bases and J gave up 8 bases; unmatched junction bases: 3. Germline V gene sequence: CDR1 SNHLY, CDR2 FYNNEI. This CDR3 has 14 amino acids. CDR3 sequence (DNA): TGTGCCAGCAGTGAACAGGGGGTGGATTCACCCCTCCACTTT. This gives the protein CASSEQGVDSPLHF.

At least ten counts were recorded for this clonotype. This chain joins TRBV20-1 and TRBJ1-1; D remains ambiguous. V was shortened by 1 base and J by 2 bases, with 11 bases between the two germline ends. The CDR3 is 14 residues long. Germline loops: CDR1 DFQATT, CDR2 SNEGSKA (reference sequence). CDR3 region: CSARAGLSNTEAFF. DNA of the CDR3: TGCAGTGCTAGAGCGGGGTTAAGCAACACTGAAGCTTTCTTT.

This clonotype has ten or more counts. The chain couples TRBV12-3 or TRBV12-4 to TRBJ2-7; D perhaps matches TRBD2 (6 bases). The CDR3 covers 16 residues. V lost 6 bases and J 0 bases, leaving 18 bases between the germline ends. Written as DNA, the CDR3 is TGTGCCAGCAGCTCGACTATGCCGGGAGCCTCCTACGAGCAGTACTTC. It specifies CASSSTMPGASYEQYF.

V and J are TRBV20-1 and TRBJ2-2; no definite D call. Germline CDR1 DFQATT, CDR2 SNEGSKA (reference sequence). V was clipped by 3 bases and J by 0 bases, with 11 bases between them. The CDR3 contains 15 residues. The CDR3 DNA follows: TGCAGTGCTAGTGAGTCAAAACCGAACACCGGGGAGCTGTTTTTT. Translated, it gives CSASESKPNTGELFF.

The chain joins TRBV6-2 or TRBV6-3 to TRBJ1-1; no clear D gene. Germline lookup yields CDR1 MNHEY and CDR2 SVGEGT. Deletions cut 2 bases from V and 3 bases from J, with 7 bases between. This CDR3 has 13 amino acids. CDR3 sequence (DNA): TGTGCCAGCAGTTACCGCGCGTACACTGAAGCTTTCTTT. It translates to CASSYRAYTEAFF.

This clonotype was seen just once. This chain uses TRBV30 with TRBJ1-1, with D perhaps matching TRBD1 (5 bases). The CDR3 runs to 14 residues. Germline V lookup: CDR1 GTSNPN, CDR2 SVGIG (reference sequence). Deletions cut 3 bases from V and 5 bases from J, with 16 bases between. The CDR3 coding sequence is TGTGCCTGGAGGCAGGAGACAAGGGGAACTGAAGCTTTCTTT. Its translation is CAWRQETRGTEAFF.

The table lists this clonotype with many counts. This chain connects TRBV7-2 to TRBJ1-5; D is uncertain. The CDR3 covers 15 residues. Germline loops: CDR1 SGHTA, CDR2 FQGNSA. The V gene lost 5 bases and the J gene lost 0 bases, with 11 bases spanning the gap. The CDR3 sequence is CASSLVGNSNQPQHF. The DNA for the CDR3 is TGTGCCAGCAGCCTAGTGGGAAATAGCAATCAGCCCCAGCATTTT. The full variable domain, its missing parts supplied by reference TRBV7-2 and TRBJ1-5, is GAGVSQSPSNKVTEKGKDVELRCDPISGHTALYWYRQSLGQGLEFLIYFQGNSAPDKSGLPSDRFSAERTGGSVSTLTIQRTQQEDSAVYLCASSLVGNSNQPQHFGDGTRLSIL.

CDR3 nucleotide sequence: TGTGCCAGCAGCTTAGTAACAAGCCTCAATTCACCCCTCCACTTT. Translated: CASSLVTSLNSPLHF. The chain combines TRBV11-3 with TRBJ1-6, with D unresolved. Deletions cut 1 base from V and 7 bases from J, with 11 bases between. CDR3 size: 15 residues. Germline V gives CDR1 SGHNT, CDR2 YENEEA.

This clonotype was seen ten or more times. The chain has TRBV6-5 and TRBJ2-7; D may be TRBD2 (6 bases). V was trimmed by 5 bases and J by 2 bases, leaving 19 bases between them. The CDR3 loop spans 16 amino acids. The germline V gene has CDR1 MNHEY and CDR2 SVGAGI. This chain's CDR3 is CASSRRGPTNPYEQYF. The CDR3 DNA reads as TGTGCCAGCAGTCGGAGGGGTCCAACTAACCCCTACGAGCAGTACTTC.

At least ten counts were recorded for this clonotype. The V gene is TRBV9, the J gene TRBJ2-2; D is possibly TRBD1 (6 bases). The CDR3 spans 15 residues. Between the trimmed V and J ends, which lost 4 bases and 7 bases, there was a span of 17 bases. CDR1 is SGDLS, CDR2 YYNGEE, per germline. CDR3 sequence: CASSPRTEVGGELFF. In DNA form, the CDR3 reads TGTGCCAGCAGCCCCAGGACAGAGGTGGGCGGGGAGCTGTTTTTT.

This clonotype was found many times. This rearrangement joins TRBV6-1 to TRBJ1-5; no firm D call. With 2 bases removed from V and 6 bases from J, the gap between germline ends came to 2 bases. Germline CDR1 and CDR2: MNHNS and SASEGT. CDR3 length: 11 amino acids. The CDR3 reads CASSESQPQHF. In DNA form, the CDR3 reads TGTGCCAGCAGTGAAAGTCAGCCCCAGCATTTT.

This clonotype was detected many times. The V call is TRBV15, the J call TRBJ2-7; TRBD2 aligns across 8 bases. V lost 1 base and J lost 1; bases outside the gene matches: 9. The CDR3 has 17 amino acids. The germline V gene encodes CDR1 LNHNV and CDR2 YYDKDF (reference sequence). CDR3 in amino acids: CATSRGLEAGASYEQYF. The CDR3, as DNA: TGTGCCACCAGCAGAGGGTTGGAAGCGGGGGCTTCCTACGAGCAGTACTTC.

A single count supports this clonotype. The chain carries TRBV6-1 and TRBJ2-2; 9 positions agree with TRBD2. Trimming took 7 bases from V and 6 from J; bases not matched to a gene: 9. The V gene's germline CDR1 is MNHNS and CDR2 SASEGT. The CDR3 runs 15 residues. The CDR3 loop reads CASTDAAGGPGELFF. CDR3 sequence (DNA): TGTGCCAGCACTGACGCGGCGGGAGGGCCCGGGGAGCTGTTTTTT.

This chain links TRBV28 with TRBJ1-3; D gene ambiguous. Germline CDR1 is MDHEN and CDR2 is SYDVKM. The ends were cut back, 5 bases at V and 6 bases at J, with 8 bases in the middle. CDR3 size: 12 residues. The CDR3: CASSPRTNTIYF. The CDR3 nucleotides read TGTGCCAGCAGTCCCCGTACAAACACCATATATTTT.

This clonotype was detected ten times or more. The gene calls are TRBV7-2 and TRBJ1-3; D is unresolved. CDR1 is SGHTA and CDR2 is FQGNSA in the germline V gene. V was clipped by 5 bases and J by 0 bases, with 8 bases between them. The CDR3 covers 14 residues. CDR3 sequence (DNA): TGTGCCAGCAGCAAATGGGACTCTGGAAACACCATATATTTT. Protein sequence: CASSKWDSGNTIYF.

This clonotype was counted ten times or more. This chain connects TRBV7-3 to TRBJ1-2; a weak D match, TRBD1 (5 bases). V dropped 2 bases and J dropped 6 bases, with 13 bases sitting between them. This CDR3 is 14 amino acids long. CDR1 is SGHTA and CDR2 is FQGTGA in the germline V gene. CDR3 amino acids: CASSLSGTPDGYTF. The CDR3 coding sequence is TGTGCCAGCAGCTTATCCGGGACCCCAGATGGCTACACCTTC.

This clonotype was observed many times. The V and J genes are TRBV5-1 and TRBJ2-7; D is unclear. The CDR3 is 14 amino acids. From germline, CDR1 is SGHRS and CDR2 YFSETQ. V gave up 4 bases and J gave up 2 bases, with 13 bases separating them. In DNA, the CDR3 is TGCGCCAGCAGCCCCGCCAGGCGAGCCTACGAGCAGTACTTC. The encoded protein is CASSPARRAYEQYF.

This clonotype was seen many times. The CDR3: CASSYSGRENTEAFF. The CDR3 DNA follows: TGTGCCAGCAGTTATAGTGGCAGGGAGAACACTGAAGCTTTCTTT. This rearrangement joins TRBV6-5 to TRBJ1-1; weak D call: TRBD1 (5 bases). CDR1 is MNHEY and CDR2 is SVGAGI in the germline V gene. The CDR3 is 15 residues long. Trimming stripped 3 bases from V and 1 base from J, with 12 bases between.